Below are 5 T cell receptor beta chains sequenced from a single sample in a study of Graves' ophthalmopathy and Graves' hyperthyroidism. CDR3 regions of TCR beta were amplified from RNA transcripts. A first-round RT-PCR used HTBI primers, followed by a second-round multiplex PCR. TCRdb re-analysed the multiplex PCR reads in MiXCR, keeping a single row per CDR3 protein. The data show just over 400,000 distinct CDR3 sequences, roughly 21% seen once. Sequencing was carried out using peripheral blood. The receptors shown here come from a woman aged 18-29 years with stable Graves' hyperthyroidism.

This clonotype was counted at least ten times. The chain carries TRBV12-3 or TRBV12-4 and TRBJ1-1, with D unresolved. V dropped 8 bases and J dropped 1 base, with 11 bases sitting between them. This CDR3 is built from 13 residues. CDR3 residues: CASRGSENTEAFF. The CDR3 bases are TGTGCCAGCCGAGGGAGCGAGAACACTGAAGCTTTCTTT.

The chain carries TRBV3-1 and TRBJ2-5; no clear D. V lost 4 bases and J lost 2, with 11 bases in between. Per the germline V gene, CDR1 is LGHDT and CDR2 is YNNKEL (reference sequence). CDR3 size: 14 residues. The CDR3: CASSPDMRQETQYF. DNA of the CDR3: TGTGCCAGCAGCCCCGACATGCGGCAAGAGACCCAGTACTTC.

The chain couples TRBV29-1 to TRBJ2-7; D is possibly TRBD1 (6 bases). The CDR3 is made up of 15 amino acids. From germline, CDR1 is SQVTM and CDR2 ANQGSEA. V was shortened by 2 bases and J by 5 bases, with 19 bases between the two germline ends. CDR3 region: CSVEKLGQGINEQYF. DNA for the CDR3: TGCAGCGTTGAAAAGTTAGGGCAGGGGATCAACGAGCAGTACTTC.

The chain has TRBV6-1 and TRBJ1-2; perhaps TRBD1 as D (5 bases). The CDR3 runs 13 residues. The V end lost 6 bases, the J end lost 4 bases, and 12 bases lay between the germline ends. CDR1 is MNHNS and CDR2 is SASEGT in the germline V gene. This CDR3 reads CASSRQILYGYTF. CDR3 in DNA: TGTGCCAGCAGCAGACAGATACTCTATGGCTACACCTTC.

V usage is TRBV12-3 or TRBV12-4 and J usage is TRBJ2-7; no reliable D call. The CDR3 is made up of 14 amino acids. Trimming took off 1 base at V and 4 bases at J, with 11 bases between the two ends. The CDR3 protein is CASSLGPLLYEQYF. The DNA for the CDR3 is TGTGCCAGCAGTTTAGGCCCTTTGTTATACGAGCAGTACTTC.